The T cell receptor (beta chain) under discussion was sequenced for a study of PD-L1 blockade in urothelial cancer. Study background: It was at 3 weeks (second dose) and 6 weeks after treatment start that blood was analyzed.

Time point: peripheral blood 6 weeks after treatment start. The repertoire was sequenced with immunoSEQ multiplex PCR; TCRdb's copy has only in-frame clones and lacks some. Altogether some 51,000 clones are present, more than 70% being singletons, with the ten largest covering 2% to 3%. The CDR3 is 16 residues long. V lost 0 bases, J lost 2 bases, and 7 bases stayed unmatched. The germline V gene has CDR1 SGHTS and CDR2 YDEGEE. The chain combines TRBV5-8 with TRBJ1-1; TRBD1 matches at 7 bases. This sample comprised PBMCs, obtained around atezolizumab (anti-PD-L1) treatment. This TCR derives from a man in his sixties with urothelial cancer. CDR3 DNA sequence: TGTGCCAGCAGCTTGGGGACAGGAAGAGGTAACACTGAAGCTTTCTTT. Amino acid sequence: CASSLGTGRGNTEAFF. Based on the CDR3 plus reference TRBV5-8 and TRBJ1-1, the full variable domain is EAGVTQSPTHLIKTRGQQATLRCSPISGHTSVYWYQQALGLGLQFLLWYDEGEERNRGNFPPRFSGRQFPNYSSELNVNALELEDSALYLCASSLGTGRGNTEAFFGQGTRLTVV.